These 26 T cell receptor beta chains share one sample of origin, sequenced in a study of cytomegalovirus exposure and HLA in healthy donors. Use of 60 Vbeta and 13 Jbeta primers characterized the PCR. Generated by immunoSEQ multiplex PCR, the TCRdb table keeps only in-frame clones and is missing some. The table shows some 90,000 clones, with around 79% occurring only once. Source material: PBMCs. The receptors were gathered from a female donor in good health and CMV-seropositive.

The gene calls are TRBV4-3 and TRBJ1-1; 8 positions agree with TRBD1. Germline-derived CDR1 and CDR2 are LGHNA and YSLEER. The CDR3 spans 15 residues. V lost 6 bases and J lost 6; bases outside the gene matches: 12. The CDR3 sequence is CASSRLGQGKAEAFF. For the CDR3, the DNA is TGCGCCAGCAGTCGTCTCGGACAGGGCAAGGCTGAAGCTTTCTTT.

This sequence joins TRBV27 and TRBJ1-1; D might be TRBD1 (5 bases). The CDR3 has 13 residues. The germline V and J ends were trimmed by 6 bases and 2 bases, with 10 bases remaining between them. Germline V CDR1 and CDR2: MNHEY, SMNVEV (reference sequence). CDR3 sequence reads: CASSKQVNTEAFF. In DNA form, the CDR3 reads TGTGCCAGCAGCAAACAGGTAAACACTGAAGCTTTCTTT.

There are a few counts of this clone. J is TRBJ2-4 and V is TRBV6-1, with TRBD2 identical over 8 bases. Germline CDR1 is MNHNS and CDR2 is SASEGT. This CDR3 spans 15 amino acids. The V segment lost 2 bases and the J segment 8 bases; nucleotides outside the gene matches: 8. CDR3 sequence (DNA): TGTGCCAGCAGTGAAACCGGGGGGGCCCCGGACATTCAGTACTTC. It codes for CASSETGGAPDIQYF.

The chain uses TRBV4-1 and TRBJ2-7; possible D gene TRBD2, 6 bases. The CDR3 consists of 17 residues. Germline CDR1 is MGHRA and CDR2 is YSYEKL. The V end lost 1 base, the J end lost 4 bases, and 20 bases lay between the germline ends. The CDR3 region is CASSQGGTHGGWYEQYF. The CDR3 DNA reads TGCGCCAGCAGCCAAGGGGGGACCCACGGAGGGTGGTACGAGCAGTACTTC.

This clone was counted once. J is TRBJ2-3 and V is TRBV4-3; 7 positions match TRBD2. Losses at the gene ends were 0 bases for V and 6 bases for J; bases not matched to a gene: 9. This CDR3 is 16 amino acids long. Germline assignment: CDR1 LGHNA and CDR2 YSLEER. Written as DNA, the CDR3 is TGCGCCAGCAGCCAAGAAGGGCGGGGAGGGCGGGATACGCAGTATTTT. Residues: CASSQEGRGGRDTQYF.

This chain links TRBV5-5 with TRBJ2-5, with D maybe TRBD2 (5 bases). The V and J ends lost 5 bases and 2 bases respectively, with 10 bases between them. CDR1 is SGHKS and CDR2 is YYEKEE in the germline V gene (reference sequence). The CDR3 length is 13 residues. The DNA of the CDR3 is TGTGCCAGCAGGGAGACTACACAAGAGACCCAGTACTTC. Its protein is CASRETTQETQYF. The complete variable domain, with remaining parts taken from reference TRBV5-5 and TRBJ2-5, reads DAGVTQSPTHLIKTRGQQVTLRCSPISGHKSVSWYQQVLGQGPQFIFQYYEKEERGRGNFPDRFSARQFPNYSSELNVNALLLGDSALYLCASRETTQETQYFGPGTRLLVL.

The rearrangement links TRBV5-1 to TRBJ2-1; maybe TRBD2 (5 bases). Trimming removed 0 bases at V and 9 bases at J, with 13 bases between. The CDR3 is 14 residues long. Germline V CDR1 and CDR2: SGHRS, YFSETQ. CDR3 sequence (DNA): TGCGCCAGCAGCTTGGCCACGAGGGTGGGTGAGCAGTTCTTC. This codes for CASSLATRVGEQFF.

Concerning this clone: Compared with germline, one end of the junction differs, possibly owing to a read error. The chain carries TRBV19 and TRBJ2-5; a possible D gene is TRBD1 (5 bases). There are 15 residues in the CDR3. Germline CDR1 reads LNHDA; CDR2 reads SQIVND (reference sequence). CDR3 coding DNA: TGTGCCAGTACTATAGCAGGGCACCCGATGGAGACCCAGTACTTC. Its translation: CASTIAGHPMETQYF.

This clone was detected only a few times. The J gene is TRBJ2-6, the V gene TRBV4-2; TRBD1 aligns across 7 bases. CDR3 size: 18 residues. Per the germline V gene, CDR1 is LGHNA and CDR2 is YNFKEQ. Trimming took 4 bases from V and 0 from J; bases not matched to a gene: 9. The CDR3 loop reads CASSLPRDSPSGANVLTF. In nucleotides, the CDR3 is TGTGCCAGCAGCCTCCCCCGGGACAGCCCCTCTGGGGCCAACGTCCTGACTTTC.

This clone is labeled medium-sized. The chain is built from TRBV30 and TRBJ1-1; D is ambiguous. This CDR3 spans 11 amino acids. V was pared by 4 bases and J by 3 bases, with 6 bases between. Germline assignment: CDR1 GTSNPN and CDR2 SVGIG (reference sequence). CDR3 in amino acids: CAWTVYTEAFF. CDR3 bases: TGTGCCTGGACAGTTTACACTGAAGCTTTCTTT.

This rearrangement joins TRBV6-6 to TRBJ1-4; 8 nucleotides line up with TRBD1. Looked up from germline, CDR1 is MNHNY and CDR2 is SVGAGI (reference sequence). CDR3 length: 13 amino acids. Trimming removed 8 bases from V and 5 bases from J; junction bases left unmatched: 4. CDR3 nucleotides: TGTGCCAGCTCGGACAGGGAGAATGAAAAACTGTTTTTT. Translated: CASSDRENEKLFF.

J is TRBJ2-4 and V is TRBV6-5, with D hard to call. Deletions cut 2 bases from V and 7 bases from J, with 12 bases between. Germline V gene data show CDR1 as MNHEY and CDR2 as SVGAGI. The CDR3 runs 14 residues. The CDR3 region is CASSYGSPRNIQYF. DNA for the CDR3: TGTGCCAGCAGTTACGGTTCCCCCAGGAACATTCAGTACTTC.

The V and J genes are TRBV27 and TRBJ2-7; 7 nucleotides align to TRBD1. The J segment lost 3 bases and the V segment lost 6 bases, leaving 11 bases of the junction unmatched. This CDR3 is built from 15 residues. Germline V gene lookup returns CDR1 MNHEY and CDR2 SMNVEV (reference sequence). CDR3 sequence (DNA): TGTGCCAGCAGGTTGTACAGGGGTTCGGACTACGAGCAGTACTTC. Amino acids: CASRLYRGSDYEQYF.

V gene TRBV15 combines with J gene TRBJ2-7; 10 bases match TRBD2. The V gene end was trimmed by 3 bases and the J gene end by 0 bases; junction bases not matched to a gene: 5. Germline V gene data show CDR1 as LNHNV and CDR2 as YYDKDF (reference sequence). The CDR3 length is 16 residues. CDR3: CATSRVSGGFSYEQYF. CDR3 sequence (DNA): TGTGCCACCAGCAGGGTTAGCGGGGGGTTCTCCTACGAGCAGTACTTC.

The genes are TRBV10-1 and TRBJ1-1; D is unclear. Deletions cut 5 bases from V and 1 base from J, with 11 bases between. CDR3 size: 14 residues. Germline V gene data show CDR1 as WNHNN and CDR2 as SYGVQD (reference sequence). The CDR3 region is CASSTGRGNTEAFF. CDR3 DNA sequence: TGCGCCAGCAGTACGGGTCGGGGGAACACTGAAGCTTTCTTT.

The J gene is TRBJ2-1, the V gene TRBV11-2; D remains ambiguous. V was shortened by 3 bases and J by 0 bases, with 12 bases between the two germline ends. The CDR3 extends over 16 amino acids. CDR1 and CDR2 from the germline V gene are SGHAT and FQNNGV. In DNA, the CDR3 is TGTGCCAGCAGCTTGTTAGAAACGAGCTCCTACAATGAGCAGTTCTTC. It translates to CASSLLETSSYNEQFF. The complete variable domain, with remaining parts taken from reference TRBV11-2 and TRBJ2-1, reads EAGVAQSPRYKIIEKRQSVAFWCNPISGHATLYWYQQILGQGPKLLIQFQNNGVVDDSQLPKDRFSAERLKGVDSTLKIQPAKLEDSAVYLCASSLLETSSYNEQFFGPGTRLTVL.

V usage is TRBV28 and J usage is TRBJ1-4; D unclear. Per the germline V gene, CDR1 is MDHEN and CDR2 is SYDVKM. V was shortened by 6 bases and J by 10 bases, with 12 bases between the two germline ends. The CDR3 has 12 residues. The CDR3 coding sequence is TGTGCCAGCAGGGGAATGGAGGGAAAACTGTTTTTT. Its translation is CASRGMEGKLFF.

This clone was counted only a few times. This sequence joins TRBV30 and TRBJ1-5; TRBD1 aligns across 9 bases. V lost 3 bases to trimming and J lost 1 base; unmatched junction nucleotides: 13. CDR1 is GTSNPN, CDR2 SVGIG, per germline (reference sequence). The CDR3 spans 18 residues. CDR3 sequence (DNA): TGTGCCTGGAGCCCCCATGGACAGGGGATTAGGAGCAATCAGCCCCAGCATTTT. Its protein product is CAWSPHGQGIRSNQPQHF.

The CDR3 sequence: CASSFHQDRGNQPQHF. As DNA, the CDR3 is TGTGCCAGCAGCTTCCACCAGGACAGGGGCAATCAGCCCCAGCATTTT. The rearrangement uses TRBV7-8 and TRBJ1-5, with 8 bases that match TRBD1. Germline CDR1 is SGHVS and CDR2 is FQNEAQ. The CDR3 loop spans 16 amino acids. The V segment lost 3 bases and the J segment 2 bases; nucleotides outside the gene matches: 6.

The V and J genes are TRBV15 and TRBJ2-7, with D uncertain. V lost 0 bases to trimming and J lost 4 bases, with 7 bases between them. CDR3 length: 13 amino acids. CDR1 and CDR2 (germline): LNHNV, YYDKDF (reference sequence). The CDR3 sequence: CATSRDVQYEQYF. The CDR3 DNA reads as TGTGCCACCAGCAGAGATGTACAGTACGAGCAGTACTTC.

V usage is TRBV6-6 and J usage is TRBJ2-2, with 7 bases aligning to TRBD2. The CDR3 extends over 16 amino acids. V was clipped by 8 bases and J by 2 bases; unmatched bases: 11. CDR1 is MNHNY and CDR2 is SVGAGI in the germline V gene (reference sequence). The CDR3 nucleotides are TGTGCCAGCGGGCCGCTGCAGCGGGGAAACACCGGGGAGCTGTTTTTT. This encodes CASGPLQRGNTGELFF.

The chain recombines TRBV6-4 with TRBJ2-6, with TRBD1 identical over 11 bases. The length of the CDR3 is 18 residues. Trimming took 2 bases from V and 1 from J; bases not matched to a gene: 4. Germline lookup yields CDR1 MRHNA and CDR2 SNTAGT. CDR3 DNA: TGTGCCAGCAGTGACGGGACAGGGGGATTATCTGGGGCCAACGTCCTGACTTTC. Translation gives CASSDGTGGLSGANVLTF.

The CDR3 here is CASSSQTNVLTF. CDR3 in DNA: TGCGCCAGCAGCTCCCAAACCAACGTCCTGACTTTC. The genes are TRBV5-1 and TRBJ2-6; D ambiguous. Germline assignment: CDR1 SGHRS and CDR2 YFSETQ. V was trimmed by 3 bases and J by 8 bases, leaving 6 bases between them. The CDR3 runs 12 residues.

The J gene is TRBJ2-3, the V gene TRBV29-1, with unresolved D. Germline V gives CDR1 SQVTM, CDR2 ANQGSEA. Trimming took off 4 bases at V and 3 bases at J, with 11 bases between the two ends. CDR3 length: 13 residues. For the CDR3, the DNA is TGCAGCGTTGGAGTCCCTTCGACAGATACGCAGTATTTT. The encoded protein is CSVGVPSTDTQYF.

This clone was detected once. The J gene is TRBJ1-4, the V gene TRBV25-1; 7 bases align to TRBD1. CDR1 is MGHDK and CDR2 is SYGVNS in the germline V gene. J gave up 8 bases and V 1 base, and 10 bases lay outside the gene matches. This CDR3 is built from 16 residues. CDR3 sequence: CASSESPQGEREKLFF. CDR3 sequence (DNA): TGTGCCAGCAGTGAATCCCCCCAGGGGGAGAGGGAAAAACTGTTTTTT.

The genes are TRBV7-9 and TRBJ2-3; TRBD1 matches at 11 bases. V lost 1 base to trimming and J lost 5 bases; unmatched junction nucleotides: 5. The CDR3 covers 16 residues. Germline CDR1 is SEHNR and CDR2 is FQNEAQ (reference sequence). CDR3: CASSLGGQGAGDTQYF. The CDR3 nucleotides are TGTGCCAGCAGCTTAGGAGGACAGGGGGCAGGAGATACGCAGTATTTT.